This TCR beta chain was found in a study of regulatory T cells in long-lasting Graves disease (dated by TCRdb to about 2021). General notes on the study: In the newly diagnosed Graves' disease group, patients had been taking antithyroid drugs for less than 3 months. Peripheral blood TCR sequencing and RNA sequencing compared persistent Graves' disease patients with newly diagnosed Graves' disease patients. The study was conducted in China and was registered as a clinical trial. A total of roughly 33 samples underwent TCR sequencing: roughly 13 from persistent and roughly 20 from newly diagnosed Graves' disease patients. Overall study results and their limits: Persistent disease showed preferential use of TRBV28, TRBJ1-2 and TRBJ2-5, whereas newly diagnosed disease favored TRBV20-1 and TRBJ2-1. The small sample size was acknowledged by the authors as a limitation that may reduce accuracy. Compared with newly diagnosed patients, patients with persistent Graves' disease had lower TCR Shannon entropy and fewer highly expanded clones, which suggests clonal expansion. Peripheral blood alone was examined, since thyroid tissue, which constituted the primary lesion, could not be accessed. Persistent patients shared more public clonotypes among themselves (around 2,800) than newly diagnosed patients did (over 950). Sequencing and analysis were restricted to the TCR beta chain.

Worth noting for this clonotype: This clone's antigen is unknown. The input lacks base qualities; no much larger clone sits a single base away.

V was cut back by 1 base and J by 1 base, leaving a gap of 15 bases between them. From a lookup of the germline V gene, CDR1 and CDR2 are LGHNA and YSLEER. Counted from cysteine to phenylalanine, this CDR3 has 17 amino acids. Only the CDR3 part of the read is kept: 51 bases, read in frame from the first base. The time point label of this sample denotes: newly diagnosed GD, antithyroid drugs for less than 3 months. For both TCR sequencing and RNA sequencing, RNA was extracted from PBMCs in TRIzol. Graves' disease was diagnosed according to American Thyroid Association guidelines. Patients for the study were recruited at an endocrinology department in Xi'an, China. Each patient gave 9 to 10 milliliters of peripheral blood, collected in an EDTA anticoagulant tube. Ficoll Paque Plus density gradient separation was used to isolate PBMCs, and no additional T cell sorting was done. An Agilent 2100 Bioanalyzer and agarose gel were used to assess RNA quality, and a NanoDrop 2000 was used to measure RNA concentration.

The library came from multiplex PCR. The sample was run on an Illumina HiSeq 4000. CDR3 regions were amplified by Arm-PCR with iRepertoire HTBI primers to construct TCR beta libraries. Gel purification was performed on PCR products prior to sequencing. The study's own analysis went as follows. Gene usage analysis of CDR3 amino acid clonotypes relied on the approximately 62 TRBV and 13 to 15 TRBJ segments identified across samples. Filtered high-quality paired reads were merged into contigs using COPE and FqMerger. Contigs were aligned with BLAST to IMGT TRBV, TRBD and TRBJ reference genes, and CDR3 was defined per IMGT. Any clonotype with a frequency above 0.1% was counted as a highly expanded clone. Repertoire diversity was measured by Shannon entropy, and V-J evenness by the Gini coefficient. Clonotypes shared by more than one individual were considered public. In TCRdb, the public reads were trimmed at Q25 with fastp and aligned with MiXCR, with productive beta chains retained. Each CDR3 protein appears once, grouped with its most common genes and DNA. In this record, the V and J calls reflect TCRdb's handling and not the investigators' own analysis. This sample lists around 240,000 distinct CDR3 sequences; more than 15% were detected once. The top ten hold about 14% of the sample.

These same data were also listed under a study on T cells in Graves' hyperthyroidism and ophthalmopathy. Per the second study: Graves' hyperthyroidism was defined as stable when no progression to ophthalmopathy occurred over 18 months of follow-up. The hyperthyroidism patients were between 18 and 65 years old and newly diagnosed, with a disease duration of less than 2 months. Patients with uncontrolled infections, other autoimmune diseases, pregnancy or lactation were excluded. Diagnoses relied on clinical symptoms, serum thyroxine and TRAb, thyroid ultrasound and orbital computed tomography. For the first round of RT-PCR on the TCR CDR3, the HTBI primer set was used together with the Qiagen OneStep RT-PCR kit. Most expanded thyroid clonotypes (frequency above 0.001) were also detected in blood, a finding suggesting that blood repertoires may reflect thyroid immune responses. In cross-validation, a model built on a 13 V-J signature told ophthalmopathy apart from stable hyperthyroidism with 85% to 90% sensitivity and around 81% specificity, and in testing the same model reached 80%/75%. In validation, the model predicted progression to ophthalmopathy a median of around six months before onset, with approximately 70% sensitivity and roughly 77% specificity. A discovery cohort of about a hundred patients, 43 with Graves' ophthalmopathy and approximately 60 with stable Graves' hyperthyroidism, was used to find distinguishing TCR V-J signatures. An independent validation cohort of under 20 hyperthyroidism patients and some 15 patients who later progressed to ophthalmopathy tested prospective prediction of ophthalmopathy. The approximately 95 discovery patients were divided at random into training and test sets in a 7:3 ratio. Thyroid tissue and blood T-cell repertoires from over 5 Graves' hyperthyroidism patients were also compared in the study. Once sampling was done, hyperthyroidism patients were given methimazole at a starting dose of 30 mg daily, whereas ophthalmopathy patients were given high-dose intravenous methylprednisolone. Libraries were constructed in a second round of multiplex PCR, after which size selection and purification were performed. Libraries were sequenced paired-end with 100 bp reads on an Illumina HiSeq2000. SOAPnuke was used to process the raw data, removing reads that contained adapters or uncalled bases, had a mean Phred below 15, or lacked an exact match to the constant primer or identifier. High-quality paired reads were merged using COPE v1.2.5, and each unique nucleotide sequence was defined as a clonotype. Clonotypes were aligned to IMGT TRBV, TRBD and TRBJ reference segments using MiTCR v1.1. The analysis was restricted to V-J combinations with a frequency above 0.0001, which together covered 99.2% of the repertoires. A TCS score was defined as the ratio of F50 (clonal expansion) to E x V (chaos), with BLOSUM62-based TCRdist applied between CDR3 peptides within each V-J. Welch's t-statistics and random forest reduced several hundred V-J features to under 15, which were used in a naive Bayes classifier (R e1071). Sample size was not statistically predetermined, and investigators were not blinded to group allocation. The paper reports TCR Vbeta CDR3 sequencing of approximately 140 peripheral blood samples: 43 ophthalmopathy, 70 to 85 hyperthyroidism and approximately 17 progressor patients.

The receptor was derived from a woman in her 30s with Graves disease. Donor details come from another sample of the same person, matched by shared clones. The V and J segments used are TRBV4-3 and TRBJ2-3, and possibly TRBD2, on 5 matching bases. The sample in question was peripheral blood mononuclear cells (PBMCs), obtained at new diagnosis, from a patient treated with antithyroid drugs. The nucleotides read TGCGCCAGCAGCCAAGCATATCTAGCCGCCGGCACAGATACGCAGTATTTT. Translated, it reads CASSQAYLAAGTDTQYF.